These 26 T cell receptor beta chains share one sample of origin, sequenced in a study of cytomegalovirus exposure and HLA in healthy donors. Amplification used 60 Vbeta primers and 13 Jbeta primers. Sequenced by immunoSEQ multiplex PCR; TCRdb stores in-frame clones only, minus some. Of 70,000 to 95,000 clones detected, 80% appear once; the ten largest clones hold 2% to 2.5%. Sequenced: PBMCs. The receptor set was obtained from a man between 18 and 29 years old in good health and CMV-seronegative.

The chain recombines TRBV5-4 with TRBJ1-1, with a weak D call TRBD1 (5 bases). Germline CDR1 and CDR2: SGHNT and YYREEE (reference sequence). Trimming stripped 4 bases from V and 0 bases from J, with 16 bases between. The length of the CDR3 is 16 residues. CDR3 region: CASSGGGQVMNTEAFF. The CDR3 DNA sequence: TGTGCCAGCAGCGGGGGAGGGCAGGTTATGAACACTGAAGCTTTCTTT.

The chain combines TRBV9 with TRBJ1-4; no reliable D call. V dropped 6 bases and J dropped 6 bases, with 15 bases sitting between them. The CDR3 loop spans 14 amino acids. CDR1 and CDR2 (germline): SGDLS, YYNGEE. CDR3 loop: CASNRGVLDEKLFF. For the CDR3, the DNA is TGTGCCAGCAATAGAGGCGTACTAGATGAAAAACTGTTTTTT.

The genes are TRBV15 and TRBJ1-4, with D possibly matching TRBD1 (6 bases). V was pared by 7 bases and J by 7 bases, with 19 bases between. The germline CDR1 and CDR2 sequences are LNHNV and YYDKDF (reference sequence). The CDR3 is 15 residues long. Here the CDR3 DNA reads TGTGCCACCACTCTCCGGGGGGCGGTGGGTGAAAAACTGTTTTTT. This sequence encodes CATTLRGAVGEKLFF.

This clone was observed a handful of times. The rearrangement uses TRBV6-5 and TRBJ1-1; no reliable D call. The CDR3 has 14 residues. Between the trimmed V and J ends, which lost 4 bases and 3 bases, there was a span of 12 bases. The germline gives CDR1 MNHEY, CDR2 SVGAGI. CDR3 nucleotides: TGTGCCAGCAGTTCCCCAAGCGGGCACACTGAAGCTTTCTTT. This translates into CASSSPSGHTEAFF.

The chain links TRBV6-1 to TRBJ2-5; 11 positions agree with TRBD1. Trimming took 4 bases from V and 4 from J; bases not matched to a gene: 11. The CDR3 loop spans 17 amino acids. Germline CDR1 MNHNS, CDR2 SASEGT. In DNA, the CDR3 is TGTGCCAGCAGTGCAGGACAGGGGGCGAGGTTTGGAGAGACCCAGTACTTC. Translating gives CASSAGQGARFGETQYF.

The chain combines TRBV7-7 with TRBJ1-4; no clear D gene. The CDR3 is 15 residues long. V dropped 5 bases and J dropped 8 bases, with 18 bases sitting between them. Germline CDR1 reads SSHAT; CDR2 reads FNYEAQ (reference sequence). The CDR3 spells CASSPSTASLEKLFF. As DNA, the CDR3 is TGTGCCAGCAGCCCCAGCACAGCCTCTCTGGAAAAACTGTTTTTT.

The chain links TRBV9 to TRBJ1-1, with D perhaps matching TRBD1 (5 bases). The CDR3 has 16 amino acids. Trimming removed 0 bases at V and 4 bases at J, with 16 bases between. The germline CDR1 and CDR2 sequences are SGDLS and YYNGEE. The CDR3 is CASSVEGPGSSTEAFF. The CDR3 region has the DNA TGTGCCAGCAGCGTAGAGGGCCCAGGGTCTAGCACTGAAGCTTTCTTT. Based on the CDR3 plus reference TRBV9 and TRBJ1-1, the full variable domain is DSGVTQTPKHLITATGQRVTLRCSPRSGDLSVYWYQQSLDQGLQFLIQYYNGEERAKGNILERFSAQQFPDLHSELNLSSLELGDSALYFCASSVEGPGSSTEAFFGQGTRLTVV.

The V gene is TRBV18, the J gene TRBJ1-1; 9 bases fit TRBD1. Looked up from germline, CDR1 is KGHSH and CDR2 is LQKENI. CDR3 length: 18 amino acids. The V and J ends lost 4 bases and 0 bases, in that order; junction bases with no gene match: 12. In DNA form, the CDR3 reads TGTGCCAGCTCACGACCGGCAACAGGGGGCAAGGTGAACACTGAAGCTTTCTTT. Amino acid sequence: CASSRPATGGKVNTEAFF.

V usage is TRBV7-3 and J usage is TRBJ2-3; D is perhaps TRBD2 (7 bases). The germline V and J ends were trimmed by 3 bases and 1 base, with 11 bases remaining between them. Germline CDR1 reads SGHTA; CDR2 reads FQGTGA. This CDR3 has 15 amino acids. CDR3 protein: CASSFRGAGTDTQYF. CDR3 sequence (DNA): TGTGCCAGCAGCTTTCGGGGGGCAGGCACAGATACGCAGTATTTT.

The chain is built from TRBV2 and TRBJ1-1; D is perhaps TRBD1 (6 bases). CDR1 and CDR2 from the germline V gene are SNHLY and FYNNEI. V was cut by 6 bases and J by 5 bases, with 13 bases left in between. The CDR3 sequence is 13 residues long. The CDR3 DNA is TGTGCCAGCAGACAGGGCATTTGGACTGAAGCTTTCTTT. Residues: CASRQGIWTEAFF.

The chain joins TRBV18 to TRBJ2-7, with D uncertain. The V and J ends lost 2 bases and 0 bases respectively, with 11 bases between them. CDR1 KGHSH and CDR2 LQKENI come from the germline V gene. The CDR3 totals 15 residues. CDR3: CASSPGDFLSYEQYF. As DNA, the CDR3 is TGTGCCAGCTCACCAGGAGACTTCCTCTCCTACGAGCAGTACTTC. The full variable domain, with the rest looked up from reference TRBV18 and TRBJ2-7, is NAGVMQNPRHLVRRRGQEARLRCSPMKGHSHVYWYRQLPEEGLKFMVYLQKENIIDESGMPKERFSAEFPKEGPSILRIQQVVRGDSAAYFCASSPGDFLSYEQYFGPGTRLTVT.

The chain carries TRBV11-3 and TRBJ2-2, with TRBD2 as a possible D gene (6 bases). V lost 0 bases and J lost 4, with 9 bases in between. CDR1 and CDR2 from the germline V gene are SGHNT and YENEEA. The length of the CDR3 is 15 residues. In DNA form, the CDR3 reads TGTGCCAGCAGCTTAGAAGCCGGGAGCACCGGGGAGCTGTTTTTT. Amino acid sequence: CASSLEAGSTGELFF.

The chain couples TRBV5-8 to TRBJ2-1, with 8 nucleotides matching TRBD2. CDR1 is SGHTS and CDR2 is YDEGEE in the germline V gene. V was pared by 9 bases and J by 9 bases, with 14 bases of the junction left unmatched. The CDR3 runs 14 residues. The CDR3 sequence is CATTPTSRGGEQFF. The CDR3 DNA sequence: TGTGCCACCACCCCCACTAGCCGGGGGGGTGAGCAGTTCTTC.

This clone appeared a few times. The chain employs TRBV6-1 and TRBJ1-5; 8 nucleotides line up with TRBD1. The CDR3 covers 15 residues. CDR1 is MNHNS and CDR2 is SASEGT in the germline V gene. V trimming: 4 bases; J trimming: 1 base; junction bases outside the gene matches: 3. The CDR3, as DNA: TGTGCCAGCAGTGGTAGACAGGGGAGCAATCAGCCCCAGCATTTT. Protein: CASSGRQGSNQPQHF.

The gene calls are TRBV18 and TRBJ1-6; 9 bases fit TRBD1. There are 19 residues in the CDR3. Trimming took 1 base from V and 0 from J; bases not matched to a gene: 7. Germline CDR1 reads KGHSH; CDR2 reads LQKENI. This CDR3 is CASSPRGQGPSSYNSPLHF. The CDR3 DNA follows: TGTGCCAGCTCACCACGAGGACAGGGGCCGAGCTCCTATAATTCACCCCTCCACTTT.

This rearrangement joins TRBV5-1 to TRBJ1-2; D is uncertain. Germline loops: CDR1 SGHRS, CDR2 YFSETQ. This CDR3 comprises 14 residues. Trimming removed 0 bases at V and 10 bases at J, with 16 bases between. CDR3: CASSLGSGSVDYTF. Here the CDR3 DNA reads TGCGCCAGCAGCTTGGGTTCGGGTTCAGTGGACTACACCTTC.

The CDR3 sequence is CASSQALLAGASTDTQYF. In DNA form, the CDR3 reads TGTGCCAGCAGCCAAGCCCTCCTAGCGGGGGCTTCCACAGATACGCAGTATTTT. The V and J genes are TRBV4-2 and TRBJ2-3; the match to TRBD2 covers 10 bases. Germline V CDR1 and CDR2: LGHNA, YNFKEQ. The CDR3 consists of 18 residues. Losses at the gene ends were 1 base for V and 2 bases for J; bases not matched to a gene: 9.

This clone came up a few times. V gene TRBV7-9 combines with J gene TRBJ1-5; D perhaps matches TRBD1 (5 bases). Germline V gene lookup returns CDR1 SEHNR and CDR2 FQNEAQ (reference sequence). Trimming removed 5 bases from V and 0 bases from J, with 20 bases in between. The CDR3 runs 18 residues. The CDR3 region is CASSQASGTDFSNQPQHF. The CDR3 nucleotides are TGTGCCAGCAGCCAAGCCTCCGGGACTGATTTTAGCAATCAGCCCCAGCATTTT. Full variable domain (outside the CDR3, taken from reference TRBV7-9 and TRBJ1-5): DTGVSQNPRHKITKRGQNVTFRCDPISEHNRLYWYRQTLGQGPEFLTYFQNEAQLEKSRLLSDRFSAERPKGSFSTLEIQRTEQGDSAMYLCASSQASGTDFSNQPQHFGDGTRLSIL.

In its sample, this clone was seen a few times. The rearrangement links TRBV7-2 to TRBJ2-1, with 7 nucleotides matching TRBD2. The J segment lost 7 bases and the V segment lost 8 bases, leaving 11 bases of the junction unmatched. From germline, CDR1 is SGHTA and CDR2 FQGNSA. The CDR3 is made up of 14 amino acids. CDR3 DNA: TGTGCCAGCGCAGAGCGGGGTCGCTTAAATGAGCAGTTCTTC. Encoded protein: CASAERGRLNEQFF.

The rearrangement joins TRBV10-1 to TRBJ2-1; TRBD2 matches 9 bases. The germline gives CDR1 WNHNN, CDR2 SYGVQD (reference sequence). V shed 4 bases and J 0 bases; nucleotides not matched to a gene: 7. The CDR3 has 17 amino acids. The CDR3 DNA sequence: TGCGCCAGCAGTGCAGCGGGGGGCACTAGCTCCTACAATGAGCAGTTCTTC. Amino acid sequence: CASSAAGGTSSYNEQFF.

V is TRBV6-6 and J is TRBJ1-5; weak D call: TRBD1 (5 bases). The germline CDR1 and CDR2 sequences are MNHNY and SVGAGI (reference sequence). Trimming cost V 2 bases and J 4 bases, with 15 bases left between them. This CDR3 comprises 16 residues. The CDR3 spells CASSYPRLRGNQPQHF. The CDR3 region has the DNA TGTGCCAGCAGTTACCCGCGACTCCGGGGGAATCAGCCCCAGCATTTT.

The genes are TRBV30 and TRBJ1-6; D unclear. CDR1 is GTSNPN and CDR2 is SVGIG in the germline V gene (reference sequence). V lost 4 bases, J lost 7 bases, and 11 bases lay in between. The CDR3 is 13 residues long. CDR3 region: CAWTTVQNSPLHF. The CDR3 DNA is TGTGCCTGGACCACCGTTCAGAATTCACCCCTCCACTTT.

The rearrangement links TRBV19 to TRBJ1-1; 8 bases agree with TRBD1. The CDR3 spans 15 residues. In germline, CDR1 is LNHDA, CDR2 SQIVND (reference sequence). Losses at the gene ends were 3 bases for V and 6 bases for J; bases not matched to a gene: 9. The CDR3: CASSIPGQVVAEAFF. In DNA form, the CDR3 reads TGTGCCAGTAGTATCCCGGGACAGGTCGTTGCTGAAGCTTTCTTT.

The chain uses TRBV5-1 and TRBJ1-5; 11 nucleotides agree with TRBD1. Germline values: CDR1 SGHRS, CDR2 YFSETQ. The V gene end was trimmed by 5 bases and the J gene end by 3 bases; junction bases not matched to a gene: 7. The CDR3 runs to 16 residues. The DNA for the CDR3 is TGCGCCAGCAGGCCCGGGACAGGGGGGAACAATCAGCCCCAGCATTTT. Translating gives CASRPGTGGNNQPQHF.

The chain uses TRBV29-1 and TRBJ1-2, with TRBD1 identical over 10 bases. This CDR3 spans 12 amino acids. V lost 5 bases to trimming and J lost 5 bases; unmatched junction nucleotides: 2. The germline CDR1 and CDR2 sequences are SQVTM and ANQGSEA. As DNA, the CDR3 is TGCAGCGTTATGGGACAGGGGTATGGCTACACCTTC. Translating it yields CSVMGQGYGYTF.

The chain carries TRBV7-6 and TRBJ2-5; tentatively, D is TRBD1 (5 bases). This CDR3 comprises 16 residues. Germline CDR1 is SGHVS and CDR2 is FNYEAQ. V gave up 5 bases and J gave up 5 bases, with 21 bases separating them. CDR3 protein: CASSTFSRTLRETQYF. The CDR3 DNA is TGTGCCAGCAGCACCTTCTCTAGGACACTCCGGGAGACCCAGTACTTC.